Listed here are 17 T cell receptor beta chains from one sample, sequenced in a study of human T cells and chemical hapten exposure (dated by TCRdb to the early 2020s). During library preparation, unique molecular identifiers were attached to individual cDNA molecules so that TCRs could be counted quantitatively and reproducibly. TCRdb applied fastp at Q25 and MiXCR to the public reads, then kept only in-frame beta chains. All rows with the same CDR3 protein become a single entry with the most common DNA and genes. The sample has over 500 distinct CDR3 sequences on record, around 96% of them singletons. Jointly, the top ten make up about 8.5% of the sample. Total RNA was isolated from unfractionated whole blood collected in Tempus Blood RNA tubes. The sequenced sample was whole blood. These TCRs come from a human donor who had alopecia or was a healthy volunteer (not recorded which). Some clones in this sample may be carry-over from other donors' samples. This table probably holds off-target reads from a library built for another chain.

This chain uses TRBV4-2 with TRBJ2-7; 12 bases fit TRBD2. There are 15 residues in the CDR3. The germline V gene has CDR1 LGHNA and CDR2 YNFKEQ. V trimming: 4 bases; J trimming: 3 bases; junction bases outside the gene matches: 4. The CDR3 loop is CASSPGLAGNYEQYF. As DNA, the CDR3 is TGTGCCAGCAGCCCCGGACTAGCGGGAAACTACGAGCAGTACTTC.

V gene TRBV24-1 combines with J gene TRBJ2-3, with 7 positions matching TRBD2. CDR1 is KGHDR, CDR2 SFDVKD, per germline. The CDR3 extends over 18 amino acids. V trimming: 4 bases; J trimming: 2 bases; junction bases outside the gene matches: 14. The chain's CDR3 is CATSDPPSTSPNTDTQYF. As DNA, the CDR3 is TGTGCCACCAGTGACCCACCCTCGACTAGCCCCAACACAGATACGCAGTATTTT.

The chain carries TRBV7-2 and TRBJ2-2; 8 bases are a match to TRBD2. The trim removed 2 bases at V and 4 bases at J, leaving 3 bases unmatched. Germline V gene lookup returns CDR1 SGHTA and CDR2 FQGNSA. The CDR3 length is 15 residues. CDR3 amino acids: CASSLTGTSTGELFF. The CDR3 region has the DNA TGTGCCAGCAGCTTAACCGGGACTAGCACCGGGGAGCTGTTTTTT.

The genes are TRBV4-1 and TRBJ2-7, with D unresolved. The CDR3 covers 12 residues. Germline CDR1 and CDR2: MGHRA and YSYEKL. V was pared by 1 base and J by 7 bases, with 8 bases between. For the CDR3, the DNA is TGCGCCAGCAGCCAAGGGGTCGGGGAGCAGTACTTC. Protein sequence: CASSQGVGEQYF.

The rearrangement links TRBV5-6 to TRBJ2-5, with unresolved D. The germline V gene has CDR1 SGHDT and CDR2 YYEEEE. The CDR3 has 12 amino acids. The ends were cut back, 0 bases at V and 4 bases at J, with 4 bases in the middle. CDR3 nucleotides: TGTGCCAGCAGCTTGGAAGGAGAGACCCAGTACTTC. The encoded protein is CASSLEGETQYF.

The CDR3 DNA follows: TGTGCCAGCAGTGGACACTATGGCTACACCTTC. This sequence encodes CASSGHYGYTF. This chain uses TRBV2 with TRBJ1-2; D is uncertain. V was pared by 4 bases and J by 3 bases, with 3 bases between. The CDR3 has 11 residues. The germline gives CDR1 SNHLY, CDR2 FYNNEI.

This chain uses TRBV29-1 with TRBJ2-5; tentatively, D is TRBD1 (5 bases). The V gene's germline CDR1 is SQVTM and CDR2 ANQGSEA. The CDR3 runs to 14 residues. Trimming left V 4 bases short and J 2 bases short, with 14 bases between. In DNA form, the CDR3 reads TGCAGCGTTGTTGCCCAGGGCGTTCAAGAGACCCAGTACTTC. It translates to CSVVAQGVQETQYF. Complete variable domain (other parts from reference TRBV29-1 and TRBJ2-5): SAVISQKPSRDICQRGTSLTIQCQVDSQVTMMFWYRQQPGQSLTLIATANQGSEATYESGFVIDKFPISRPNLTFSTLTVSNMSPEDSSIYLCSVVAQGVQETQYFGPGTRLLVL.

The chain links TRBV3-1 to TRBJ1-1; D possibly corresponds to TRBD1 (5 bases). CDR1 is LGHDT and CDR2 is YNNKEL in the germline V gene (reference sequence). V lost 7 bases and J 4 bases, leaving 13 bases between the germline ends. The CDR3 extends over 13 amino acids. CDR3 sequence (DNA): TGTGCCAGCATTGACAGTTATAGCACTGAAGCTTTCTTT. This encodes CASIDSYSTEAFF.

J is TRBJ2-3 and V is TRBV3-1, with TRBD2 identical over 14 bases. J gave up 4 bases and V 6 bases, and 3 bases lay outside the gene matches. Per germline, CDR1 LGHDT and CDR2 YNNKEL (reference sequence). The CDR3 spans 15 residues. The CDR3 DNA reads as TGTGCCAGCAGGCCGACTAGCGGGAGGGCAGATACGCAGTATTTT. Translating it yields CASRPTSGRADTQYF.

This rearrangement joins TRBV28 to TRBJ2-6; D gene ambiguous. Germline CDR1 MDHEN, CDR2 SYDVKM. This CDR3 spans 14 amino acids. The V and J ends lost 4 bases and 1 base respectively, with 5 bases between them. The CDR3 region is CASSSYSGANVLTF. DNA of the CDR3: TGTGCCAGCAGTTCGTATTCTGGGGCCAACGTCCTGACTTTC.

V gene TRBV2 combines with J gene TRBJ2-1; 15 bases are shared with TRBD2. This CDR3 region has 17 residues. The ends lost 2 bases at V and 7 bases at J; junction bases unmatched: 6. Germline CDR1 SNHLY, CDR2 FYNNEI. The CDR3 sequence is CASSERTSGRAGNEQFF. The CDR3 DNA is TGTGCCAGCAGTGAACGGACTAGCGGGAGGGCAGGAAATGAGCAGTTCTTC.

The rearrangement joins TRBV29-1 to TRBJ2-3; the match to TRBD2 covers 7 bases. Per the germline V gene, CDR1 is SQVTM and CDR2 is ANQGSEA. The CDR3 has 13 amino acids. The trim removed 1 base at V and 4 bases at J, leaving 2 bases unmatched. Written as DNA, the CDR3 is TGCAGCGTTGAAGCGCGGGAGCCAGATACGCAGTATTTT. Its protein product is CSVEAREPDTQYF.

The chain is built from TRBV7-8 and TRBJ1-3; TRBD1 might be the D (5 bases). This CDR3 is 12 amino acids long. Germline values: CDR1 SGHVS, CDR2 FQNEAQ. The V end lost 5 bases, the J end lost 8 bases, and 10 bases lay between the germline ends. The CDR3 protein is CASSIQGDTIYF. The CDR3 DNA follows: TGTGCCAGCAGCATCCAGGGAGACACCATATATTTT. The complete variable domain, with remaining parts taken from reference TRBV7-8 and TRBJ1-3, reads GAGVSQSPRYKVAKRGQDVALRCDPISGHVSLFWYQQALGQGPEFLTYFQNEAQLDKSGLPSDRFFAERPEGSVSTLKIQRTQQEDSAVYLCASSIQGDTIYFGEGSWLTVV.

This clonotype has a single count. CDR3 DNA sequence: TGCGCCAGCAGCCAAGGACATTTGACTACTAGCACAGATACGCAGTATTTT. This encodes CASSQGHLTTSTDTQYF. The chain carries TRBV4-1 and TRBJ2-3; D may be TRBD2 (5 bases). This CDR3 spans 17 amino acids. CDR1 is MGHRA and CDR2 is YSYEKL in the germline V gene. Trimming took off 1 base at V and 0 bases at J, with 14 bases between the two ends.

The CDR3 sequence is CASSRDRGYYEQYF. CDR3 bases: TGTGCCAGCAGCAGGGACAGGGGGTACTACGAGCAGTACTTC. J is TRBJ2-7 and V is TRBV14, with 11 bases matching TRBD1. Trimming took 5 bases from V and 3 from J; bases not matched to a gene: 3. Germline loops: CDR1 SGHDN, CDR2 FVKESK. CDR3 length: 14 amino acids.

V gene TRBV13 combines with J gene TRBJ1-4; 9 positions agree with TRBD1. J gave up 4 bases and V 4 bases, and 7 bases lay outside the gene matches. Germline CDR1 PRHDT, CDR2 FYEKMQ (reference sequence). The CDR3 loop spans 16 amino acids. Written as DNA, the CDR3 is TGTGCCAGCAGCTCCGACAGGGGGTCCGGTAATGAAAAACTGTTTTTT. It is translated as CASSSDRGSGNEKLFF.

The chain joins TRBV10-3 to TRBJ2-1; 9 bases map to TRBD1. The CDR3 totals 21 residues. Germline V gene lookup returns CDR1 ENHRY and CDR2 SYGVKD. The trim removed 0 bases at V and 5 bases at J, leaving 20 bases unmatched. CDR3 DNA sequence: TGTGCCATCAGTGAGTCGACTCTCAGGACTTCCCGGGACAGGGTTAACAATGAGCAGTTCTTC. Translation gives CAISESTLRTSRDRVNNEQFF.